The rows below give T cell receptor beta chains drawn from one sample of a study of T cells in Graves' hyperthyroidism and ophthalmopathy. TCRdb reprocessed the multiplex PCR reads via MiXCR and lists one record per CDR3 protein. The sample has around 420,000 distinct CDR3 sequences, around a sixth seen once. The sequencing sample was made of blood. The receptor set was obtained from a young woman with Graves' hyperthyroidism. Both conserved end residues are part of each CDR3. A D gene is named only where the DNA matches it firmly. Only some rows state a clone size, as once, few, many or a class for expanded clones.

d_call	clone_size	j_call	v_call	cdr3_aa	cdr3_nt
.	few	TRBJ2-1	TRBV11-2	CASSQPSGAQLYNEQFF	TGTGCCAGCAGCCAACCTTCAGGGGCCCAGCTCTACAATGAGCAGTTCTTC
.	many	TRBJ1-1	TRBV3-1	CASSRLGGGAEAFF	TGTGCCAGCAGCCGCCTGGGAGGGGGGGCTGAAGCTTTCTTT
.	many	TRBJ1-4	TRBV15	CATSPGGATNEKLFF	TGTGCCACCAGTCCGGGAGGAGCAACTAATGAAAAACTGTTTTTT
TRBD1	once	TRBJ1-5	TRBV19	CASSITGTGNQPQHF	TGTGCCAGTAGTATCACTGGGACAGGGAATCAGCCCCAGCATTTT
.	.	TRBJ1-5	TRBV12-3/TRBV12-4	CASSLGTGIRPQHF	TGTGCCAGCAGTTTGGGCACAGGGATTCGGCCCCAGCATTTT
TRBD2	.	TRBJ2-3	TRBV7-3	CASSSSTSSDTQYF	TGTGCCAGCAGCTCCTCGACTAGCTCAGATACGCAGTATTTT
.	many	TRBJ2-5	TRBV12-3/TRBV12-4	CASSFSQKETQYF	TGTGCCAGCAGTTTTTCCCAGAAAGAGACCCAGTACTTC
.	.	TRBJ2-3	TRBV6-2/TRBV6-3	CASSWDRRTDTQYF	TGTGCCAGCAGTTGGGACCGTCGAACAGATACGCAGTATTTT
TRBD1	few	TRBJ1-5	TRBV29-1	CSVGTGADDQPQHF	TGCAGCGTTGGGACAGGGGCGGACGATCAGCCCCAGCATTTT
TRBD1	many	TRBJ2-1	TRBV5-1	CASNPGTGGYNEQFF	TGCGCCAGCAACCCCGGGACAGGGGGCTACAATGAGCAGTTCTTC